This TCR beta chain was obtained from a study of blood T cell repertoires in COVID-19 (dated by TCRdb to about 2020). For the wider study: Samples from collaborators originated in the United States, Italy and Spain and spanned both the acute and convalescent phases of COVID-19. The prospective study material was composed of cDNA or gDNA derived from T cells, B-cell-depleted T cells, or PBMCs. Deeply sampled blood TCRbeta repertoires from subjects exposed to, actively infected with, or recovered from COVID-19 were included in the dataset. The repertoires were released in a freely available public database meant as a resource for research on the immune response to SARS-CoV-2. Samples were obtained from the ongoing ImmuneRACE study (first 160 participants) and from about 1,300 subjects provided by 6 global collaborators. Sample metadata almost always included a de-identified subject ID, COVID-19 status, age in years and sex. Where available, HLA class I and class II types were taken from metadata supplied by the sample provider and were not determined by assay-based typing. Paper-wide results and their limitations: Clinical and demographic metadata were provided uncurated, with the amount varying by source and participant.

This clone was recorded a few times. No cognate antigen has been identified for it. No base quality information exists; no much larger clone differs at one position. From the cysteine up to the phenylalanine, the CDR3 has a length of 14 residues. Here the CDR3 DNA is all that survives: 42 bases in frame from base 1. From the germline V gene, CDR1 is SGHRS and CDR2 is YFSETQ. The junction shows trimming of 5 bases on V and 5 bases on J, and the gene matches do not reach 4 bases of it. TCRbeta CDR3 regions were amplified from genomic DNA using the immunoSEQ Assay, a bias-controlled multiplex PCR. As for the original processing: Within the assay, amplification of reference gene primers was used to estimate how many nucleated cells each sample contained. To quantify the absolute abundance of each unique TCRbeta CDR3 rearrangement, sequence reads were collapsed and filtered. For each sample, productive Simpson clonality was calculated as the square root of Simpson's diversity index across productive rearrangements. The immuneACCESS repertoire file appears here via TCRdb, limited to in-frame rearrangements. These files lack a portion of the clones; in checked studies, under half of the deficit traces to unresolved V genes, and the cause of the others is not known. That table furnishes V, J and clone size, whereas the DNA furnished D and trimming. This sample holds hundreds of thousands of clones; around 84% were observed only once. The top ten hold 15% to 20% of the sample.

Whole blood was collected in K2EDTA tubes by collaborating institutions according to the institutions' own protocols. Collaborator samples were shipped for TCRbeta analysis as frozen whole blood, isolated PBMCs, or DNA extracted from either sample type. The sequenced sample was peripheral blood. The chain links TRBV5-1 with TRBJ1-6, with 7 junctional bases fitting TRBD1. The TCR comes from a woman aged 80 or over with active or convalescent COVID-19. CDR3 reads: CASRGTANNSPLHF. The DNA sequence is as follows: TGCGCCAGCAGGGGGACAGCAAATAATTCACCCCTCCACTTT.